Below, one T cell receptor beta chain is given with its context. The antigen remains unidentified. The germline and genes are mouse ones. The read stops 1 residue short of the end of the CDR3; the missing end is completed from the germline J gene. The data are from a study of tissue T cells after allogeneic stem cell transplantation. The study's findings and limits: Within patients, tissue anatomy strongly shaped TCR repertoire composition. In patients and mice, blood and spleen missed much of tissue repertoire.

The CDR3 loop spans 14 amino acids. Germline values: CDR1 SGHLS, CDR2 HYDKME. Trimming removed 0 bases at V and 8 bases at J, with 14 bases between. TCRdb's copy holds only in-frame clones and misses some; the assay was immunoSEQ multiplex PCR. The repertoire includes approximately 7,500 clones, under 40% of them detected once, and roughly 6.4% sits in the top ten. Documented time point: mouse harvest day 14 after allogeneic transplant. Mouse grafts combined 10^7 T-cell-depleted bone marrow cells with 10^6 splenic CD5+ T cells. This TCR derives from a female BALB/c mouse given C57BL/6 T cells with graft-versus-host disease after an allogeneic hematopoietic cell transplant. The chain employs TRBV12-2 and TRBJ2-5, with D perhaps TRBD2 (7 bases). The sequenced material came from skin. CDR3 bases read: TGTGCCAGCTCTCTCGAACTTGGGGGGCCCACCCAGTAC. It encodes CASSLELGGPTQY. The full CDR3 reads CASSLELGGPTQYF.